Listed below are T cell receptor beta chains from one sample, sequenced in a study of cytomegalovirus exposure and HLA in healthy donors. Profiled with immunoSEQ multiplex PCR; TCRdb holds only in-frame clones, not every one. The sample lists 100,000 to 150,000 clones, approximately 73% occurring once. The sample taken for sequencing was PBMCs. The receptors were sampled from a man aged 55 to 70 in good health and CMV-seropositive. The conserved cysteine and the conserved F or W are not part of the CDR3 here.

V	J	CDR3
TRBV28	TRBJ2-7	ASSATGTRIQQY
TRBV7-2	TRBJ2-1	ASSLRGTGGEYNEQF
TRBV7-2	TRBJ1-1	ASSWRQLNTEAF
TRBV6-1	TRBJ1-3	ASKRTGPSGNTIY
TRBV2	TRBJ1-2	ASSEGGRGWYGYT
TRBV7-9	TRBJ2-3	ASSSSLAGAHTQY
TRBV19	TRBJ1-5	ASSIMPGNSNQPQH
TRBV28	TRBJ1-6	ASSHGQGTGSPLH
TRBV2	TRBJ1-5	ASSTTGGGAGQPQH
TRBV5-4	TRBJ2-3	ASSPGLADTQY
TRBV5-1	TRBJ2-3	ASSPLGTSGATDTQY
TRBV6-1	TRBJ1-1	ASSVRGQGAGTEAF
TRBV9	TRBJ2-5	ASSVTGQGYGETQY
TRBV6-1	TRBJ2-3	ASSERPLRGAPSTDTQY
TRBV6-6	TRBJ2-7	ASSLRQGYYEQY
TRBV30	TRBJ1-1	AWSGQGARGWAF
TRBV11-2	TRBJ2-2	ASSFRGGQGGGELF
TRBV23-1	TRBJ1-5	ASRTRGPQH
TRBV2	NA	ASKAMRTGLNEQY
TRBV14	TRBJ2-3	ASSPRDTRADTQY
TRBV7-2	NA	ASSLGGGIDEQY
TRBV5-1	TRBJ2-1	ASSRVPSLPEQF
TRBV19	TRBJ1-5	ASNQAYNQPQH
TRBV6-6	TRBJ2-3	ASSYSGGGADTQY
TRBV11-2	TRBJ2-2	ASSRRELAGGLGTGELF
TRBV9	TRBJ2-5	ASSVAGQETQY
TRBV2	TRBJ1-2	ASSETGGDNYGYT
TRBV7-2	TRBJ2-3	ASSPKTGITDTQY
TRBV9	TRBJ1-5	ASSVSGSGNQPQH
TRBV7-3	TRBJ1-1	ASSITGQDVTEAF
TRBV5-6	TRBJ1-3	ASTLVGGSGNTIY
TRBV7-6	TRBJ1-4	ASSLVFAGEKLF
TRBV28	TRBJ1-1	ATEEGLNTEAF
TRBV19	TRBJ2-1	ASTQDRGPYNEQF
TRBV7-3	TRBJ2-3	ASSSNRGPTDTQY
TRBV5-6	TRBJ2-5	ASTNPTGVETQY
TRBV18	TRBJ1-2	ASSPPPRQDGYT
TRBV5-1	TRBJ2-1	ASSNGGGSYNEQF
TRBV6-5	TRBJ2-7	ASSYGTEYEQY
TRBV5-1	TRBJ2-1	ASSLINSYNEQF
TRBV2	TRBJ2-7	ASSVGVEEQY
TRBV7-9	TRBJ1-1	ASSPRGLSTEAF
TRBV7-8	TRBJ2-3	AVGGPWSTDTQY
TRBV10-3	TRBJ2-1	AIRGGLGDEQF
TRBV6-4	TRBJ2-5	ASSEGLAGGGETQY